Listed here are 16 T cell receptor beta chains from one sample, sequenced in a study of OX40 agonist ivuxolimab in advanced cancers. Library method: the immunoSEQ multiplex PCR assay. TCRdb carries this immuneACCESS record with in-frame sequences only. Its versions omit some clonotypes, under half of them owing to an unresolved V gene in the studies checked, with the rest unexplained. Here the sample has fewer than 90,000 clones; more than 85% occur a single time. Of the sample, about 2.3% falls within the top ten clones. The sample in question was CD4+ or CD8+ T cells sorted from blood, obtained in a trial of the OX40 agonist ivuxolimab. The receptor source for this set is an adult with an advanced solid tumor such as melanoma, head and neck, liver or kidney cancer.

This chain joins TRBV7-3 and TRBJ2-7; TRBD2 agrees at 13 bases. The ends lost 5 bases at V and 3 bases at J; junction bases unmatched: 10. CDR1 SGHTA and CDR2 FQGTGA come from the germline V gene. This CDR3 contains 17 residues. The CDR3 bases are TGTGCCAGCAGCCAGATACCGAGGACTAGCGGGAGCTACGAGCAGTACTTC. Translated: CASSQIPRTSGSYEQYF.

The chain carries TRBV19 and TRBJ2-1; no firm D call. Trimming left V 2 bases short and J 5 bases short, with 10 bases between. The CDR3 runs 14 residues. CDR1 is LNHDA, CDR2 SQIVND, per germline (reference sequence). CDR3 in DNA: TGTGCCAGTAGTATATTTGGGCCGAACAATGAGCAGTTCTTC. Translation: CASSIFGPNNEQFF. Combining the CDR3 with reference TRBV19 and TRBJ2-1 gives the whole variable domain DGGITQSPKYLFRKEGQNVTLSCEQNLNHDAMYWYRQDPGQGLRLIYYSQIVNDFQKGDIAEGYSVSREKKESFPLTVTSAQKNPTAFYLCASSIFGPNNEQFFGPGTRLTVL.

V gene TRBV7-9 combines with J gene TRBJ2-7, with TRBD1 matching 7 bases. The CDR3 covers 15 residues. The V and J ends lost 5 bases and 0 bases, in that order; junction bases with no gene match: 7. The V gene's germline CDR1 is SEHNR and CDR2 FQNEAQ (reference sequence). CDR3 DNA sequence: TGTGCCAGCAGCACATGGGACAGAAACTCCTACGAGCAGTACTTC. Protein sequence: CASSTWDRNSYEQYF. The full variable domain, completed using reference TRBV7-9 and TRBJ2-7, is DTGVSQNPRHKITKRGQNVTFRCDPISEHNRLYWYRQTLGQGPEFLTYFQNEAQLEKSRLLSDRFSAERPKGSFSTLEIQRTEQGDSAMYLCASSTWDRNSYEQYFGPGTRLTVT.

This chain links TRBV7-2 with TRBJ2-1; D uncertain. The germline gives CDR1 SGHTA, CDR2 FQGNSA. The CDR3 extends over 14 amino acids. V was cut by 1 base and J by 9 bases, with 13 bases left in between. The DNA for the CDR3 is TGTGCCAGCAGCTTAGTATACGGAGTGGGTGAGCAGTTCTTC. Its protein product is CASSLVYGVGEQFF.

V and J are TRBV5-4 and TRBJ2-2, with D perhaps matching TRBD2 (5 bases). This CDR3 is built from 15 residues. V was cut by 2 bases and J by 2 bases, with 10 bases left in between. The V gene's germline CDR1 is SGHNT and CDR2 YYREEE (reference sequence). In nucleotides, the CDR3 is TGTGCCAGCAGCTTTAGAGGGTCCAACACCGGGGAGCTGTTTTTT. Protein: CASSFRGSNTGELFF.

The V gene is TRBV6-5, the J gene TRBJ2-1, with 7 bases that match TRBD1. CDR1 MNHEY and CDR2 SVGAGI come from the germline V gene. V was clipped by 7 bases and J by 9 bases; unmatched bases: 12. This CDR3 has 14 residues. The CDR3 nucleotides read TGTGCCAGCAAACAGACAGGGTATGTTCTTGAGCAGTTCTTC. It is translated as CASKQTGYVLEQFF.

Only a few counts were recorded for this clone. This rearrangement joins TRBV28 to TRBJ1-1; maybe TRBD1 (5 bases). CDR3 length: 11 amino acids. V was pared by 5 bases and J by 11 bases, with 12 bases between. CDR1 is MDHEN, CDR2 SYDVKM, per germline. The DNA of the CDR3 is TGTGCCAGCAGTGGGCAGGGAGAGGCTTTCTTT. Amino acid sequence: CASSGQGEAFF.

On this clone: The CDR3 does not close with the conserved phenylalanine or tryptophan, likely indicating a read error. No DNA is shown, since the ends of the CDR3 on it are uncertain; the CDR3 is the one TCRdb lists. CDR3 residues: CASSEFPGQGAST. The rearrangement links TRBV2 to TRBJ2-4; TRBD1 was called by the table and not checked on the DNA. CDR1 SNHLY and CDR2 FYNNEI come from the germline V gene. The CDR3 has 13 amino acids, counting both end residues.

This chain joins TRBV7-2 and TRBJ1-4, with a tentative D call TRBD1 (6 bases). Trimming removed 1 base at V and 8 bases at J, with 17 bases between. CDR1 and CDR2 from the germline V gene are SGHTA and FQGNSA. This CDR3 is 16 amino acids long. The CDR3 here is CASSLDFWGLGEKLFF. The CDR3 DNA is TGTGCCAGCAGCTTAGATTTTTGGGGGCTGGGGGAAAAACTGTTTTTT.

The chain employs TRBV5-1 and TRBJ1-4; 8 nucleotides match TRBD1. The CDR3 consists of 17 residues. The trim removed 3 bases at V and 3 bases at J, leaving 10 bases unmatched. Germline V lookup: CDR1 SGHRS, CDR2 YFSETQ. The CDR3 reads CASSSTRQGRANEKLFF. For the CDR3, the DNA is TGCGCCAGCAGCTCGACTAGACAGGGGAGAGCTAATGAAAAACTGTTTTTT. Supplemented by reference TRBV5-1 and TRBJ1-4, the full variable domain reads KAGVTQTPRYLIKTRGQQVTLSCSPISGHRSVSWYQQTPGQGLQFLFEYFSETQRNKGNFPGRFSGRQFSNSRSEMNVSTLELGDSALYLCASSSTRQGRANEKLFFGSGTQLSVL.

The V call is TRBV30, the J call TRBJ2-3, with unresolved D. V lost 3 bases and J lost 3, with 10 bases in between. The germline CDR1 and CDR2 sequences are GTSNPN and SVGIG (reference sequence). The CDR3 has 13 amino acids. CDR3 nucleotide sequence: TGTGCCTGGAGCCCTGGCTTGACAGATACGCAGTATTTT. It is translated as CAWSPGLTDTQYF.

The chain uses TRBV11-2 and TRBJ2-1; TRBD2 aligns across 8 bases. The CDR3 sequence is 14 residues long. The germline CDR1 and CDR2 sequences are SGHAT and FQNNGV. Trimming removed 1 base from V and 8 bases from J; junction bases left unmatched: 4. The CDR3 loop is CASSLAGGRYEQFF. CDR3 nucleotides: TGTGCCAGCAGCTTAGCGGGAGGGCGGTATGAGCAGTTCTTC.

The J gene is TRBJ1-4, the V gene TRBV2; no firm D call. CDR1 and CDR2 (germline): SNHLY, FYNNEI. There are 14 residues in the CDR3. V shed 6 bases and J shed 5 bases, with 13 bases lying between them. The CDR3 nucleotides read TGTGCCAGCAGGAAGGGCGGAATAAATGAAAAACTGTTTTTT. Protein product: CASRKGGINEKLFF.

This chain connects TRBV18 to TRBJ2-1, with D maybe TRBD2 (5 bases). The CDR3 loop spans 13 amino acids. From germline, CDR1 is KGHSH and CDR2 LQKENI. The V and J ends lost 6 bases and 8 bases respectively, with 14 bases between them. Here the CDR3 DNA reads TGTGCCAGCTCCCAAATTAGAGCGGATGAGCAGTTCTTC. Its protein product is CASSQIRADEQFF.

This clone was seen more than once but under ten times. The chain is built from TRBV19 and TRBJ1-2; D gene uncertain. The germline V gene encodes CDR1 LNHDA and CDR2 SQIVND (reference sequence). The CDR3 totals 15 residues. Trimming took 5 bases from V and 4 from J, leaving 17 bases between them. The CDR3 here is CASSPQTGVIYGYTF. CDR3 DNA: TGTGCCAGTAGTCCCCAGACTGGGGTAATCTATGGCTACACCTTC.

The V call is TRBV7-8, the J call TRBJ2-3; no definite D call. Germline V CDR1 and CDR2: SGHVS, FQNEAQ. This CDR3 has 14 residues. V lost 5 bases, J lost 4 bases, and 13 bases lay in between. The CDR3 nucleotides are TGTGCCAGCAGCCCAGTAGCTGGCCCAGATACGCAGTATTTT. This sequence encodes CASSPVAGPDTQYF. Full variable domain (remainder filled in from reference TRBV7-8 and TRBJ2-3): GAGVSQSPRYKVAKRGQDVALRCDPISGHVSLFWYQQALGQGPEFLTYFQNEAQLDKSGLPSDRFFAERPEGSVSTLKIQRTQQEDSAVYLCASSPVAGPDTQYFGPGTRLTVL.